Listed here is a single T cell receptor beta chain. These data belong to a study of blood T cell repertoires in COVID-19. Germline lookup yields CDR1 SGHVS and CDR2 FNYEAQ. The CDR3 length is 13 residues. The V gene lost 10 bases and the J gene lost 8 bases, with 17 bases spanning the gap. Per the original data handling: The authors estimated nucleated cell counts from reference gene primer amplification. TCRdb keeps only in-frame clones here, not all; method: immunoSEQ multiplex PCR. That table supplies the V and J calls and clone size; D and trimming were determined from the DNA. This table has approximately 260,000 clones, about 88% appearing once.

This receptor was identified in a man between 25 and 39 years old with acute COVID-19. The chain employs TRBV7-6 and TRBJ1-4; D is ambiguous. The source material was PBMCs or T cells enriched from blood (not recorded which). CDR3 nucleotide sequence: TGTGCCACCTCAACAGACCGAGGGGAAAAACTGTTTTTT. Protein sequence: CATSTDRGEKLFF.